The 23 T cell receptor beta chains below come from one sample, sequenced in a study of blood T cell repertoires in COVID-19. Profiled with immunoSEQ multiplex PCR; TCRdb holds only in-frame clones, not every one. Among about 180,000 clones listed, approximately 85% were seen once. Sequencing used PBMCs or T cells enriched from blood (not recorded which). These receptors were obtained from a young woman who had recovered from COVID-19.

CDR3 residues: CASSLVEAGELFF. The CDR3 DNA sequence: TGTGCCAGCAGCTTAGTGGAGGCCGGGGAGCTGTTTTTT. The rearrangement links TRBV7-2 to TRBJ2-2; tentatively, D is TRBD2 (5 bases). This CDR3 contains 13 residues. Germline CDR1 and CDR2: SGHTA and FQGNSA. Trimming removed 1 base from V and 6 bases from J, with 6 bases in between.

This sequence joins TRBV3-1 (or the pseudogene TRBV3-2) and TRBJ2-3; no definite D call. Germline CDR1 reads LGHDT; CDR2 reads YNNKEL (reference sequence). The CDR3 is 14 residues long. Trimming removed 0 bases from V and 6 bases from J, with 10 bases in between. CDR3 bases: TGTGCCAGCAGCCAAGAGCCCGGTTTCGATACGCAGTATTTT. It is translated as CASSQEPGFDTQYF.

CDR3 coding DNA: TGCGCCAGCAGCCAAGCGGGACTAGCGGGTCAGGGCAGGACAGATACGCAGTATTTT. Amino acids: CASSQAGLAGQGRTDTQYF. The chain combines TRBV4-1 with TRBJ2-3; 12 nucleotides line up with TRBD2. Unmatched junction bases numbered 11, after V lost 1 base and J lost 3 bases. CDR3 length equals 19 residues. Germline V lookup: CDR1 MGHRA, CDR2 YSYEKL.

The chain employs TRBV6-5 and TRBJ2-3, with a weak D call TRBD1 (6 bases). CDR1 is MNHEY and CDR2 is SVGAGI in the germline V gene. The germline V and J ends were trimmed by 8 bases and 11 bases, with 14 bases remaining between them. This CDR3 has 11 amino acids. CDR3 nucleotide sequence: TGTGCCAGCGGGGGCGAGGGCCGGCAGTATTTT. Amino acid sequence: CASGGEGRQYF.

The CDR3 here is CASSTLAGGPGDIQYF. As DNA, the CDR3 is TGTGCCAGCAGTACGCTAGCGGGGGGGCCGGGGGACATTCAGTACTTC. The chain recombines TRBV27 with TRBJ2-4, with 12 bases fitting TRBD2. Germline values: CDR1 MNHEY, CDR2 SMNVEV (reference sequence). The junction had 10 bases not matched to a gene; V was cut back by 5 bases and J by 8 bases. The CDR3 length is 16 residues.

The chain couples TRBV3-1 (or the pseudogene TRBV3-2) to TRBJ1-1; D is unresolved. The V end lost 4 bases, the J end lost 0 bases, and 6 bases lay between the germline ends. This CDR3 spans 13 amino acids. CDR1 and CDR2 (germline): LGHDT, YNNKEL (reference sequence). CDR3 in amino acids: CASSPEMNTEAFF. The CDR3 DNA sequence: TGTGCCAGCAGCCCTGAGATGAACACTGAAGCTTTCTTT.

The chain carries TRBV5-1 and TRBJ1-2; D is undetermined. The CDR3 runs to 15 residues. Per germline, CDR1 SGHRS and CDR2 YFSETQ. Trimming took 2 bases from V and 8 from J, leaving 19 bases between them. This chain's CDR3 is CASSLPEGGLGGYTF. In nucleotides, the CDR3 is TGCGCCAGCAGCTTACCCGAAGGAGGGCTTGGAGGCTACACCTTC. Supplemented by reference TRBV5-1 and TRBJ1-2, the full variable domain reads KAGVTQTPRYLIKTRGQQVTLSCSPISGHRSVSWYQQTPGQGLQFLFEYFSETQRNKGNFPGRFSGRQFSNSRSEMNVSTLELGDSALYLCASSLPEGGLGGYTFGSGTRLTVV.

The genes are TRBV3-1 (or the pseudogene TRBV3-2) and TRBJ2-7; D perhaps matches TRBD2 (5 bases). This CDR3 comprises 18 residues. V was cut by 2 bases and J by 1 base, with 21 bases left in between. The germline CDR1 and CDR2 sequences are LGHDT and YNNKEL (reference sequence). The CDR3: CASSQRTQTSWGSYEQYF. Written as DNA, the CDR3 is TGTGCCAGCAGCCAACGAACCCAAACTAGTTGGGGTTCCTACGAGCAGTACTTC.

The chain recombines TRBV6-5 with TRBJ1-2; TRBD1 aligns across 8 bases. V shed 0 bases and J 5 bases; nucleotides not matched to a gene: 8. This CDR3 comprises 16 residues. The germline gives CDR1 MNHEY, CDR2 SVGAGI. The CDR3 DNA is TGTGCCAGCAGTTACTCGTATCGGCAGGGGGCTTATGGCTACACCTTC. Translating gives CASSYSYRQGAYGYTF.

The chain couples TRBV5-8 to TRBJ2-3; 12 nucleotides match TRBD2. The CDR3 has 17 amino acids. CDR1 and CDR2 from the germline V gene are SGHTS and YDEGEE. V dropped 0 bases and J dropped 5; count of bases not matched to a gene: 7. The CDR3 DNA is TGTGCCAGCAGCTTGGCTTACGGACTAGCGGGATTAGATACGCAGTATTTT. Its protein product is CASSLAYGLAGLDTQYF. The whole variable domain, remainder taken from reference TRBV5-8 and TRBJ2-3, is EAGVTQSPTHLIKTRGQQATLRCSPISGHTSVYWYQQALGLGLQFLLWYDEGEERNRGNFPPRFSGRQFPNYSSELNVNALELEDSALYLCASSLAYGLAGLDTQYFGPGTRLTVL.

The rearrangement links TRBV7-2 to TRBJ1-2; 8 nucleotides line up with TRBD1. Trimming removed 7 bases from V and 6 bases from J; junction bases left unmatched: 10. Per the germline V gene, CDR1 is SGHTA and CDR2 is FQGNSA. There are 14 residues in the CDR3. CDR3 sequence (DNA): TGTGCCAGCATCTCAGGGGGCTCAATGAATGGCTACACCTTC. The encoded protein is CASISGGSMNGYTF.

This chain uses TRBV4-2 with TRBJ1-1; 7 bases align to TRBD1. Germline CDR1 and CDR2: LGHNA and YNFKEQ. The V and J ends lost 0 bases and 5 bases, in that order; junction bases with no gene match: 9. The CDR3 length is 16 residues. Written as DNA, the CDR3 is TGTGCCAGCAGCCAAGACCCGGACAGGCCGGGGACTGAAGCTTTCTTT. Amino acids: CASSQDPDRPGTEAFF.

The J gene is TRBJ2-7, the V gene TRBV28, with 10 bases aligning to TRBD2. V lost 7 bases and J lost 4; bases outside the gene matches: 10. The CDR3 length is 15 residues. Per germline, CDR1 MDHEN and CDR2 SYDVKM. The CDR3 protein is CASKEIAGGHYEQYF. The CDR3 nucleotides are TGTGCCAGCAAGGAGATAGCGGGGGGTCATTACGAGCAGTACTTC.

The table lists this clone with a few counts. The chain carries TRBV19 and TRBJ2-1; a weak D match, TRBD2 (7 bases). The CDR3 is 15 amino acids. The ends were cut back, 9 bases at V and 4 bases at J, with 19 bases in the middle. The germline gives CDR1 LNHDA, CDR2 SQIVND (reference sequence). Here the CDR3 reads CASKRGGTLYNEQFF. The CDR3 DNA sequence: TGTGCCAGCAAAAGGGGAGGGACACTTTACAATGAGCAGTTCTTC. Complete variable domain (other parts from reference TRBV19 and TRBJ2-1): DGGITQSPKYLFRKEGQNVTLSCEQNLNHDAMYWYRQDPGQGLRLIYYSQIVNDFQKGDIAEGYSVSREKKESFPLTVTSAQKNPTAFYLCASKRGGTLYNEQFFGPGTRLTVL.

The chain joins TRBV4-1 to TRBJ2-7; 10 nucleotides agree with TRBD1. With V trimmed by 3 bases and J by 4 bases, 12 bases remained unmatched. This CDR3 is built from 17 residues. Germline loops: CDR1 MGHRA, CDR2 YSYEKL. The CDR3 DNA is TGCGCCAGCAGCCACCTCCCACGGGACAGGGGAAGGTACGAGCAGTACTTC. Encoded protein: CASSHLPRDRGRYEQYF.

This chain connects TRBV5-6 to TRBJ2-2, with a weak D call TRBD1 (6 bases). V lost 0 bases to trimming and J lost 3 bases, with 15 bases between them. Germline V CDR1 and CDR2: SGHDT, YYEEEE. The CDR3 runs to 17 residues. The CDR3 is CASSLVGWGRDTGELFF. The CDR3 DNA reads TGTGCCAGCAGCTTGGTTGGCTGGGGGCGCGACACCGGGGAGCTGTTTTTT.

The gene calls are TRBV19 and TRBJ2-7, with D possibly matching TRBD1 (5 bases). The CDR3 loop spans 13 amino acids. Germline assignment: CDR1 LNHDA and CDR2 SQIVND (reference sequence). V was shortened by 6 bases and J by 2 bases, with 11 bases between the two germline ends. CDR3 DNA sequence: TGTGCCAGTAGGGGGAAGGGGACCTACGAGCAGTACTTC. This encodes CASRGKGTYEQYF.

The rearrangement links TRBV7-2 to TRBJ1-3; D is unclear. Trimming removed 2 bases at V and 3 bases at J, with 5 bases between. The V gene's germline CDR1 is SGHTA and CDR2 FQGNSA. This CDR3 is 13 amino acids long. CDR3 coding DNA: TGTGCCAGCAGCTTATACGGTGGAAACACCATATATTTT. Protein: CASSLYGGNTIYF. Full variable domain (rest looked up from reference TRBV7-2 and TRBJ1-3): GAGVSQSPSNKVTEKGKDVELRCDPISGHTALYWYRQSLGQGLEFLIYFQGNSAPDKSGLPSDRFSAERTGGSVSTLTIQRTQQEDSAVYLCASSLYGGNTIYFGEGSWLTVV.

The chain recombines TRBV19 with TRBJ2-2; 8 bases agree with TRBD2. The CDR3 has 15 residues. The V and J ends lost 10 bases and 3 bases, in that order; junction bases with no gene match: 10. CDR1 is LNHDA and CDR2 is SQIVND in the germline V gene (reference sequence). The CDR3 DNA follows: TGTGCCACCACCTTTGGCGGGGGGTACACCGGGGAGCTGTTTTTT. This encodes CATTFGGGYTGELFF. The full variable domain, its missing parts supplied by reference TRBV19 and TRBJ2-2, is DGGITQSPKYLFRKEGQNVTLSCEQNLNHDAMYWYRQDPGQGLRLIYYSQIVNDFQKGDIAEGYSVSREKKESFPLTVTSAQKNPTAFYLCATTFGGGYTGELFFGEGSRLTVL.

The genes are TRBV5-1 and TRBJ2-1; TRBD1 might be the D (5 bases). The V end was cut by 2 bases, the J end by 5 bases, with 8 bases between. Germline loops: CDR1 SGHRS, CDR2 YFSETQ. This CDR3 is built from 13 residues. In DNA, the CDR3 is TGCGCCAGCAGCTTAGACAGAAACAATGAGCAGTTCTTC. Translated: CASSLDRNNEQFF.

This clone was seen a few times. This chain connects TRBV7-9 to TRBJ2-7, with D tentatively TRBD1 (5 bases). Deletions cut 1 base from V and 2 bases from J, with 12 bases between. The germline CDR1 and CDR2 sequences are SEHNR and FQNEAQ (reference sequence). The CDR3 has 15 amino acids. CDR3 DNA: TGTGCCAGCAGCTTAGAGGCAGGGTTTACCTACGAGCAGTACTTC. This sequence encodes CASSLEAGFTYEQYF. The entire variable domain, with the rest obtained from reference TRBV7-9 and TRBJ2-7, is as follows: DTGVSQNPRHKITKRGQNVTFRCDPISEHNRLYWYRQTLGQGPEFLTYFQNEAQLEKSRLLSDRFSAERPKGSFSTLEIQRTEQGDSAMYLCASSLEAGFTYEQYFGPGTRLTVT.

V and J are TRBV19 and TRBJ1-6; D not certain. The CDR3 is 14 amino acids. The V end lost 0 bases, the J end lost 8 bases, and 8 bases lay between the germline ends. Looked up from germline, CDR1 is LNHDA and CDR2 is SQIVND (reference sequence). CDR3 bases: TGTGCCAGTAGTATAGATCGGAGGGATTCACCCCTCCACTTT. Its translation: CASSIDRRDSPLHF.

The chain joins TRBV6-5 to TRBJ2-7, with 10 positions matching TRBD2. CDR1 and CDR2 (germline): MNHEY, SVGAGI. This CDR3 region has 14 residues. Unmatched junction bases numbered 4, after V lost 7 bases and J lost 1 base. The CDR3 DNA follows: TGTGCCAGCACCACTAGCGGGAAATCCTACGAGCAGTACTTC. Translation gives CASTTSGKSYEQYF.